These 27 T cell receptor beta chains were sequenced from one sample in a study of Ad26.COV2.S vaccination and SARS-CoV-2 variants. Noted treatment: some 19 received Ad26.COV2.S at low or high dose, single or two shots; 5 received placebo; per-sample allocation not given. The samples date from day 63 after the first vaccine or placebo injection. Sequencing used immunoSEQ multiplex PCR; TCRdb keeps in-frame clones, though not all of them. Among some 290,000 clones, about 86% were seen once, and the ten largest hold under 2%. Sequenced here: peripheral blood, sampled in a trial of Ad26.COV2.S vaccine versus placebo. These receptors came from a person aged 18-65 years who received the Ad26.COV2.S COVID-19 vaccine or a placebo.

The table lists this clone with a few counts. Other DNA sequences in the same sample also yield this CDR3. The chain carries TRBV6-2 or TRBV6-3 and TRBJ2-1; D gene ambiguous. CDR1 and CDR2 (germline): MNHEY, SVGEGT. This CDR3 contains 12 residues. V lost 3 bases to trimming and J lost 1 base, with 1 base between them. CDR3 coding DNA: TGTGCCAGCAGTTATTCCTACAATGAGCAGTTCTTC. Translated, it gives CASSYSYNEQFF.

The V gene is TRBV11-2, the J gene TRBJ1-1; D not resolved. Trimming removed 1 base at V and 4 bases at J, with 7 bases between. Germline lookup yields CDR1 SGHAT and CDR2 FQNNGV. This CDR3 has 13 residues. CDR3 coding DNA: TGTGCCAGCAGCTTAGCGGCAGCCACTGAAGCTTTCTTT. Its protein is CASSLAAATEAFF.

The J gene is TRBJ2-2, the V gene TRBV19; D possibly matches TRBD1 or TRBD2 (6 bases each). CDR3 size: 15 residues. V lost 6 bases and J lost 3, with 14 bases in between. In germline, CDR1 is LNHDA, CDR2 SQIVND (reference sequence). CDR3 residues: CASRTRGRDTGELFF. The DNA of the CDR3 is TGTGCCAGTAGAACCCGGGGGCGTGACACCGGGGAGCTGTTTTTT. Supplemented by reference TRBV19 and TRBJ2-2, the full variable domain reads DGGITQSPKYLFRKEGQNVTLSCEQNLNHDAMYWYRQDPGQGLRLIYYSQIVNDFQKGDIAEGYSVSREKKESFPLTVTSAQKNPTAFYLCASRTRGRDTGELFFGEGSRLTVL.

The chain recombines TRBV3-1 (or the pseudogene TRBV3-2) with TRBJ1-2; tentatively, D is TRBD1 (5 bases). Germline V gives CDR1 LGHDT, CDR2 YNNKEL (reference sequence). The CDR3 extends over 13 amino acids. Trimming left V 10 bases short and J 0 bases short, with 12 bases between. This CDR3 is CATGQSANYGYTF. CDR3 bases: TGTGCCACGGGGCAGTCAGCTAACTATGGCTACACCTTC.

The chain carries TRBV9 and TRBJ2-7; 10 nucleotides align to TRBD1. CDR1 SGDLS and CDR2 YYNGEE come from the germline V gene. The junction had 11 bases not matched to a gene; V was cut back by 0 bases and J by 2 bases. The CDR3 length is 18 residues. The CDR3 protein is CASSVGLGTGAETYEQYF. The DNA of the CDR3 is TGTGCCAGCAGCGTAGGGCTAGGGACAGGGGCAGAAACCTACGAGCAGTACTTC.

V gene TRBV11-3 combines with J gene TRBJ1-6, with D possibly matching TRBD1 (5 bases). This CDR3 has 15 amino acids. Between the trimmed V and J ends, which lost 7 bases and 10 bases, there was a span of 20 bases. The germline CDR1 and CDR2 sequences are SGHNT and YENEEA. The CDR3 loop reads CASTSLGEPGSPLHF. The CDR3 DNA sequence: TGTGCCAGCACTTCCTTAGGGGAGCCGGGCTCACCCCTCCACTTT.

This rearrangement joins TRBV21-1 to TRBJ2-7; TRBD1 is the table's D call, not checked against the DNA. TRBV21-1 is labeled a pseudogene. This CDR3 comprises 17 residues. CDR3 in DNA: TGTGCCAGCAGTGGGACAGGGGATAGGGCCCTTAACCACGAGCAGTACTTC. Translating gives CASSGTGDRALNHEQYF.

V is TRBV9 and J is TRBJ1-3; 11 bases fit TRBD1. The V and J ends lost 4 bases and 6 bases, in that order; junction bases with no gene match: 6. CDR1 SGDLS and CDR2 YYNGEE come from the germline V gene. This CDR3 has 15 residues. The CDR3 DNA reads TGTGCCAGCAGCTTGGACAGGGGGCGAAAAAACACCATATATTTT. Translation: CASSLDRGRKNTIYF.

V gene TRBV7-9 combines with J gene TRBJ1-2; D ambiguous. CDR1 SEHNR and CDR2 FQNEAQ come from the germline V gene (reference sequence). V was shortened by 2 bases and J by 0 bases, with 7 bases between the two germline ends. CDR3 length: 14 amino acids. CDR3 bases: TGTGCCAGCAGCTTACCCCACGCTAACTATGGCTACACCTTC. Encoded protein: CASSLPHANYGYTF.

The chain joins TRBV5-4 to TRBJ2-7, with 9 bases lining up with TRBD1. The V and J ends lost 4 bases and 3 bases, in that order; junction bases with no gene match: 5. The V gene's germline CDR1 is SGHNT and CDR2 YYREEE (reference sequence). The CDR3 totals 14 residues. The CDR3 DNA sequence: TGTGCCAGCAGCCTTACGGGACAGGGCTACGAGCAGTACTTC. It translates to CASSLTGQGYEQYF.

The V and J genes are TRBV5-1 and TRBJ2-1, with D perhaps given as TRBD1 or TRBD2 (5 bases each). The V end was cut by 6 bases, the J end by 0 bases, with 16 bases between. Looked up from germline, CDR1 is SGHRS and CDR2 is YFSETQ. The CDR3 has 16 amino acids. This chain's CDR3 is CASTRGQGSSYNEQFF. CDR3 DNA: TGCGCCAGCACAAGGGGCCAAGGGAGCTCCTACAATGAGCAGTTCTTC.

This clone was seen a few times. The rearrangement links TRBV5-1 to TRBJ1-5; unclear D gene. With 2 bases removed from V and 4 bases from J, the gap between germline ends came to 10 bases. The germline CDR1 and CDR2 sequences are SGHRS and YFSETQ. This CDR3 has 14 amino acids. The CDR3 DNA follows: TGCGCCAGCAGCTTAGGGAGTCCTAATCAGCCCCAGCATTTT. This translates into CASSLGSPNQPQHF.

In DNA, the CDR3 is TGTGCCAGCAGCACTTCCGGGACGAACACTGAAGCTTTCTTT. Its translation is CASSTSGTNTEAFF. V is TRBV7-2 and J is TRBJ1-1; tentative D call: TRBD1 (5 bases). Trimming pared 5 bases from V and 1 base from J, leaving 11 bases between. This CDR3 has 14 amino acids. Germline V gives CDR1 SGHTA, CDR2 FQGNSA.

V and J are TRBV7-2 and TRBJ2-5; tentative D call: TRBD1 (6 bases). Germline loops: CDR1 SGHTA, CDR2 FQGNSA. V was cut by 5 bases and J by 1 base, with 11 bases left in between. This CDR3 has 14 amino acids. CDR3 region: CASSEQGTQETQYF. In nucleotides, the CDR3 is TGTGCCAGCAGCGAACAGGGAACCCAAGAGACCCAGTACTTC.

The genes are TRBV2 and TRBJ1-2, with a tentative D call TRBD1 (6 bases). The germline CDR1 and CDR2 sequences are SNHLY and FYNNEI. This CDR3 is built from 13 residues. V lost 7 bases and J lost 4, with 13 bases in between. DNA of the CDR3: TGTGCCAGCATCGGGAACAGGGCCTATGGCTACACCTTC. This encodes CASIGNRAYGYTF.

Turning to this clone: The sample carries other DNA sequences with the same CDR3. The rearrangement joins TRBV19 to TRBJ2-3, with 10 bases lining up with TRBD1. With V trimmed by 4 bases and J by 3 bases, 1 base remained unmatched. This CDR3 contains 14 residues. Germline CDR1 reads LNHDA; CDR2 reads SQIVND (reference sequence). CDR3: CASSRQGATDTQYF. DNA of the CDR3: TGTGCCAGTAGTAGACAGGGGGCAACAGATACGCAGTATTTT.

This clone was observed a few times. The chain is built from TRBV5-4 and TRBJ2-1; 13 nucleotides line up with TRBD2. The CDR3 contains 15 residues. Trimming took 4 bases from V and 8 from J; bases not matched to a gene: 6. Germline CDR1 reads SGHNT; CDR2 reads YYREEE (reference sequence). The CDR3 sequence: CASSPGLAGIDEQFF. The DNA of the CDR3 is TGTGCCAGCAGCCCGGGACTAGCGGGGATCGATGAGCAGTTCTTC. Supplemented by reference TRBV5-4 and TRBJ2-1, the full variable domain reads ETGVTQSPTHLIKTRGQQVTLRCSSQSGHNTVSWYQQALGQGPQFIFQYYREEENGRGNFPPRFSGLQFPNYSSELNVNALELDDSALYLCASSPGLAGIDEQFFGPGTRLTVL.

This clone appeared a single time. Other DNA sequences in this sample translate to the same CDR3. This chain joins TRBV6-4 and TRBJ1-1, with unresolved D. Germline V CDR1 and CDR2: MRHNA, SNTAGT. Trimming cost V 2 bases and J 4 bases, with 8 bases left between them. The CDR3 covers 13 residues. The CDR3 here is CASSDRGGTEAFF. The CDR3 coding sequence is TGTGCCAGCAGTGACAGAGGCGGCACTGAAGCTTTCTTT.

J is TRBJ1-4 and V is TRBV7-9; D might be TRBD1 (5 bases). The V end lost 1 base, the J end lost 8 bases, and 11 bases lay between the germline ends. Germline V gene lookup returns CDR1 SEHNR and CDR2 FQNEAQ (reference sequence). There are 14 residues in the CDR3. CDR3 in amino acids: CASSLGQGSEKLFF. CDR3 DNA: TGTGCCAGCAGCTTAGGGCAGGGAAGCGAAAAACTGTTTTTT.

The V call is TRBV7-2, the J call TRBJ2-7, with 7 bases lining up with TRBD1. There are 15 residues in the CDR3. The ends lost 4 bases at V and 3 bases at J; junction bases unmatched: 9. Germline V lookup: CDR1 SGHTA, CDR2 FQGNSA. The CDR3 loop reads CASSSTGVEGYEQYF. For the CDR3, the DNA is TGTGCCAGCAGCTCTACAGGGGTTGAGGGCTACGAGCAGTACTTC.

This chain uses TRBV25-1 with TRBJ1-6; D not certain. V dropped 5 bases and J dropped 4 bases, with 9 bases sitting between them. CDR3 size: 14 residues. Germline values: CDR1 MGHDK, CDR2 SYGVNS. CDR3 in amino acids: CASSSTPYNSPLHF. CDR3 DNA: TGTGCCAGCAGTTCGACACCGTATAATTCACCCCTCCACTTT.

This clone was seen once. The chain links TRBV27 to TRBJ1-5, with 8 bases matching TRBD1. V was clipped by 4 bases and J by 0 bases; unmatched bases: 8. Looked up from germline, CDR1 is MNHEY and CDR2 is SMNVEV (reference sequence). CDR3 length: 17 residues. The CDR3 here is CASSSLRQGLSNQPQHF. The CDR3 bases are TGTGCCAGCAGTTCCCTTCGACAGGGGCTTAGCAATCAGCCCCAGCATTTT.

V usage is TRBV3-1 (or the pseudogene TRBV3-2) and J usage is TRBJ2-1; no clear D. The CDR3 covers 13 residues. The germline V gene has CDR1 LGHDT and CDR2 YNNKEL (reference sequence). Trimming stripped 0 bases from V and 8 bases from J, with 8 bases between. CDR3 bases: TGTGCCAGCAGCCAAGAAGGCGGAGATGAGCAGTTCTTC. Translating it yields CASSQEGGDEQFF.

The V and J genes are TRBV7-2 and TRBJ2-7; 7 bases are a match to TRBD1. Germline V gene data show CDR1 as SGHTA and CDR2 as FQGNSA. With 3 bases clipped from V and 5 bases from J, the junction kept 7 bases outside the gene matches. The CDR3 is 14 amino acids. The CDR3 DNA reads TGTGCCAGCAGCTTTAGAGGGGGCGCGAACGAGCAGTACTTC. Protein: CASSFRGGANEQYF.

The V and J genes are TRBV10-1 and TRBJ2-3, with 9 bases identical to TRBD2. J was trimmed by 1 base and V by 4 bases; bases with no gene match: 3. The CDR3 consists of 15 residues. Germline V gives CDR1 WNHNN, CDR2 SYGVQD (reference sequence). CDR3 bases: TGCGCCAGCAGTGGTAGCGGGGGCCGCACAGATACGCAGTATTTT. Residues: CASSGSGGRTDTQYF.

The chain couples TRBV9 to TRBJ1-6, with TRBD1 as a possible D gene (5 bases). Germline V gene lookup returns CDR1 SGDLS and CDR2 YYNGEE. With 4 bases removed from V and 6 bases from J, the gap between germline ends came to 11 bases. The CDR3 totals 14 residues. The DNA for the CDR3 is TGTGCCAGCAGCTTGGGGACGATTAATTCACCCCTCCACTTT. Amino acid sequence: CASSLGTINSPLHF.

The chain couples TRBV5-4 to TRBJ2-7; no definite D call. Germline CDR1 SGHNT, CDR2 YYREEE (reference sequence). The CDR3 covers 12 residues. V dropped 4 bases and J dropped 3 bases, with 8 bases sitting between them. The CDR3 region is CASSRWNYEQYF. CDR3 nucleotide sequence: TGTGCCAGCAGCCGATGGAACTACGAGCAGTACTTC.